This T cell receptor beta chain emerged from a study of Tregs in tolerant kidney transplant recipients (dated by TCRdb to between 2019 and 2020). Study-level background: Before combined kidney and bone marrow transplantation, this study identified donor-specific regulatory T cells using TCRbeta sequencing and then followed those same cells after transplant.

The transplants used related donors along with nonmyeloablative bone marrow transplantation, and in the human trials mixed chimerism was transient. Thawed PBMCs were FACS-sorted into unstimulated Tregs (CD4+CD25+CD127-), CD4+ non-Tregs (CD4+CD25-), CD4 cells and CD8 cells. A few combined kidney and bone marrow transplant recipients from the ITN036ST trial were included as patients, and samples were available only from these trial subjects. Healthy control blood was processed to PBMCs by Ficoll density gradient and cryopreserved, and patient PBMCs were collected before and after transplant. For TCRbeta CDR3 sequencing, genomic DNA from the sorted cells was extracted using the QIAGEN DNeasy Blood and Tissue Kit. High-throughput TCRbeta CDR3 sequencing, which included PCR amplification with bias correction and internal controls, was done commercially through immunoSEQ. The authors' pipeline ran thus. Unique productive TCRbeta sequences were defined by CDR3 nucleotide sequence where primers matched, and otherwise by CDR3 amino acid sequence together with Vbeta and Jbeta genes. To correct for sorting error, sequences found in more than one sorted population at a frequency ratio of 2:1 or less were discarded, and the remaining shared sequences were assigned to the population with the higher frequency. Donor-reactive sequences were defined as at least 5-fold expanded in CFSE-low cells versus unstimulated cells, with frequency of at least 0.01% in CFSE-low cells. Jensen-Shannon divergence calculated on the top 100 TCRbeta sequences ranked by frequency was used to measure repertoire divergence. For samples with multiple sequencing runs, sorting error was corrected in each run separately before the runs were combined. Not all clones reach the TCRdb copy of this immuneACCESS table, which keeps in-frame sequences only. Checked studies attribute under half of the gap to unresolved V genes and leave the rest unexplained. V, J and clone size reflect that table, while D and trimming were determined from the DNA. The sample includes about 81,000 clones, with roughly 90% observed a single time. The ten largest clones take up about 1.6% of the sample.

About this clone itself: What antigen it recognizes has not been identified. The record has no base qualities; no much larger clone is one base away.

The germline V gene yields SGHNT for CDR1 and YENEEA for CDR2. Inclusive of the bounding cysteine and phenylalanine, the CDR3 is 13 residues long. Just the 39-base CDR3 DNA is kept, in frame starting at base 1. Trimming at the junction amounts to 0 bases on V and 1 base on J, and the germline ends lie 3 bases apart. Results and caveats for the whole study, not just this receptor: Donor-specific Treg expansion was found to exceed global Treg expansion in tolerant patients, suggesting antigen-driven rather than nonspecific expansion. Because only a small number of patients were included, the study had limitations, and the results will need to be validated in larger populations as well as under other immunosuppression protocols. Biological reproducibility was not directly assessed, although technical replication error appeared to be minimal. Expanding Tregs with activated donor B cells appeared to identify the most biologically relevant and donor-specific TCRbeta repertoire. For some patients the PCR primers changed over time, which made it impossible to compare the samples from those patients at the nucleotide level.

The sample was CD4+ T cells from blood (PBMCs), taken 24 months after the transplant. This chain is built from TRBV11-3 and TRBJ1-2; no D gene can be assigned with confidence. This TCR came from a human patient who received a combined kidney and bone marrow transplant. After a transplant, the donor of the graft may account for some T cells. The encoded CDR3 is CASSLDLNYGYTF. The base sequence is TGTGCCAGCAGCTTAGACCTTAACTATGGCTACACCTTC.